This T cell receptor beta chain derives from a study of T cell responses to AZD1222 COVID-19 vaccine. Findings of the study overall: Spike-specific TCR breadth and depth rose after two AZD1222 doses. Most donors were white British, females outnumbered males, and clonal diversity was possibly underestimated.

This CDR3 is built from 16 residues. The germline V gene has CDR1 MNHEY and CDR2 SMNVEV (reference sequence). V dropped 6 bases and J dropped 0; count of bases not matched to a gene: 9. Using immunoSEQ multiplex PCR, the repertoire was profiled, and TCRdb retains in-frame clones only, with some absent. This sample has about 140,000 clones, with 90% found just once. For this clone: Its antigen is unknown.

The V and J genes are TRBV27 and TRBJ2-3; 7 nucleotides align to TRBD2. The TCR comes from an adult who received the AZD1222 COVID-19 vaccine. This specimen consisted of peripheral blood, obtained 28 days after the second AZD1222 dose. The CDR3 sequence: CASRTLSGISTDTQYF. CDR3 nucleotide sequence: TGTGCCAGCAGAACCCTGAGCGGGATTAGCACAGATACGCAGTATTTT.